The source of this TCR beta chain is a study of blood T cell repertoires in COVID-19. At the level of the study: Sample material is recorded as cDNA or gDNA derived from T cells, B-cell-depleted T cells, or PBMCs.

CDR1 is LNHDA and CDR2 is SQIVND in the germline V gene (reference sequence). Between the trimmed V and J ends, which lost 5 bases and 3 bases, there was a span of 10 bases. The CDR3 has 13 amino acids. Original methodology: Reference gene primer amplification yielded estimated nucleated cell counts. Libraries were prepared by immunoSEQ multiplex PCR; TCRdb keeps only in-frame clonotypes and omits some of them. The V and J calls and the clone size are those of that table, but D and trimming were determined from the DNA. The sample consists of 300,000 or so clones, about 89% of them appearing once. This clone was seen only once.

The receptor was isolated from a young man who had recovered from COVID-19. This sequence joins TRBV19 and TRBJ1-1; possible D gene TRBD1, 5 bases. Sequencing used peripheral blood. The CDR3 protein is CASSWGGDTEAFF. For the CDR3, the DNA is TGTGCCAGTAGTTGGGGCGGGGACACTGAAGCTTTCTTT.